This T cell receptor (beta chain) was recovered during a study of blood T cells in healthy people across ages. With V trimmed by 4 bases and J by 7 bases, 8 bases remained unmatched. The CDR3 loop spans 14 amino acids. Germline V gene sequence: CDR1 SGHDN, CDR2 FVKESK. Only one count was recorded for this clonotype. Primed by a sample-barcoded 5' primer and a J-beta primer mix, a second PCR proceeded for about 7 to 11 cycles. The template-switch adaptor was a 5' adaptor with 12 random nucleotides. It tagged each cDNA molecule. There were at least 2.5 million CDR3-containing paired-end reads obtained from each sample. TCRdb itself ran the 5' RACE reads through MiXCR, one entry per CDR3 protein. The table includes hundreds of thousands of distinct CDR3 sequences, around 42% detected once. Extraction yielded at least 6 micrograms of total RNA per sample.

The TCR originated in a man in his sixties in good health. Sequencing used blood. The rearrangement joins TRBV14 to TRBJ1-2; 8 nucleotides align to TRBD1. The CDR3 loop reads CASSRTGTIGGYTF. Written as DNA, the CDR3 is TGTGCCAGCAGCCGGACAGGGACCATTGGTGGCTACACCTTC.